Sequencing of this TCR beta chain was carried out in a study of response to subunit inactivated influenza vaccine (dated by TCRdb to the late 2010s). Study-wide context: Deep quantitative profiling of the T cell receptor repertoire was used in the study to follow responses to a trivalent subunit inactivated influenza vaccine. General findings and caveats noted by the study authors: The authors suggested that each seasonal influenza vaccination may recruit only a limited number of new T cells.

The sample holds a few counts of this clonotype. Its antigen is not yet known. Per-nucleotide qualities are absent, and no much larger clonotype sits a single base away. Preparation of the library involved RT-PCR. The sequencing machine was an Illumina HiSeq 2500. TCRdb reprocessing: public reads trimmed at Q25 with fastp, clones called with MiXCR, in-frame beta chains kept. All rows with the same CDR3 protein become a single entry with the most common DNA and genes. The sample table lists some 500,000 distinct CDR3 sequences, about 25% of them with a count of one. The biggest ten clones account for around 2% of the sample. The CDR1 and CDR2 encoded by the germline V gene (reference sequence) are LNHNV and YYDKDF. At the junction V is shortened by 6 bases and J by 0 bases, with 9 bases in between. From the cysteine up to the phenylalanine, the CDR3 has a length of 13 residues. The CDR3 DNA has 39 bases and is translated from base 1.

In this chain, TRBV15 is recombined with TRBJ2-7, with the D gene not confidently named. The starting material was CD4+ T cells sorted from PBMCs, obtained 5 to 6 days after vaccination. This sequence was found in a man in his fifties who received an inactivated influenza vaccine. Donor details come from another sample of the same person, matched by shared clones. The DNA reads as follows: TGTGCCACCAGAAGACACTCCTCCTACGAGCAGTACTTC. The encoded protein is CATRRHSSYEQYF.